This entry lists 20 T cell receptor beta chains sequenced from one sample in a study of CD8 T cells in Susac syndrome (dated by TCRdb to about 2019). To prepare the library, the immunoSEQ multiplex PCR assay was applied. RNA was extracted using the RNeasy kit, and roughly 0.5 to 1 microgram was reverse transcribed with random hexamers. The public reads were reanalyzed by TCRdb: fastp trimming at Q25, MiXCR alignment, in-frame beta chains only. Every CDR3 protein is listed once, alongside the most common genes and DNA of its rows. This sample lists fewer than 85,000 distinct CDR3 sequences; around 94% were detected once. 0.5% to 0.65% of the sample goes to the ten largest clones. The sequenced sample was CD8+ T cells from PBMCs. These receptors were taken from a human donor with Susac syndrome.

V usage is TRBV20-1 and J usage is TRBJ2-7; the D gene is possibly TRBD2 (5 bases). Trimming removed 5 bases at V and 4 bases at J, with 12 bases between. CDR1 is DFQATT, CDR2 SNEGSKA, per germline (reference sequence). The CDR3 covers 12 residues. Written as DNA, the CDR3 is TGCAGTGCTGAAGCAGGAGGATACGAGCAGTACTTC. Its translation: CSAEAGGYEQYF.

CDR3 coding DNA: TGCGCCAGCAGCCAAGAAAGCGCCGGGACCCGTGGCTACACCTTC. Its translation is CASSQESAGTRGYTF. V gene TRBV4-1 combines with J gene TRBJ1-2, with a weak D call TRBD1 (5 bases). Between the trimmed V and J ends, which lost 0 bases and 7 bases, there was a span of 15 bases. Germline V gene sequence: CDR1 MGHRA, CDR2 YSYEKL. The CDR3 totals 15 residues.

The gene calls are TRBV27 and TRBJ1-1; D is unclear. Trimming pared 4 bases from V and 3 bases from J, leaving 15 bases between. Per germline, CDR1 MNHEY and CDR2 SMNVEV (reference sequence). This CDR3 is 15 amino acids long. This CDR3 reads CASSSDGLGYTEAFF. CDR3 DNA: TGTGCCAGCAGTTCGGACGGCCTGGGGTACACTGAAGCTTTCTTT.

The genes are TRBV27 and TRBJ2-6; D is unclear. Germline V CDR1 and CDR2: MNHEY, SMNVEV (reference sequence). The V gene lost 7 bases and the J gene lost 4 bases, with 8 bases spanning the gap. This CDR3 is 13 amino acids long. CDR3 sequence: CASMRMGANVLTF. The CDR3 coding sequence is TGTGCCAGCATGCGGATGGGGGCCAACGTCCTGACTTTC.

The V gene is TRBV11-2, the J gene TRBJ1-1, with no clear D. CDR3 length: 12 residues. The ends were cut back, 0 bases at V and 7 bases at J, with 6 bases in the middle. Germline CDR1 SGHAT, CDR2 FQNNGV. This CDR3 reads CASSLDRREAFF. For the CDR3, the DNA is TGTGCCAGCAGCTTAGATCGGCGTGAAGCTTTCTTT.

In DNA, the CDR3 is TGTGCCAGCAGCTTTGAGCGAAACAATGAGCAGTTCTTC. Translated, it gives CASSFERNNEQFF. The V gene is TRBV7-9, the J gene TRBJ2-1, with D unclear. The ends were cut back, 3 bases at V and 5 bases at J, with 8 bases in the middle. The V gene's germline CDR1 is SEHNR and CDR2 FQNEAQ (reference sequence). This CDR3 region has 13 residues.

CDR3 loop: CASSQDGGAETQYF. The CDR3 bases are TGCGCCAGCAGCCAAGACGGGGGGGCGGAGACCCAGTACTTC. The rearrangement joins TRBV4-3 to TRBJ2-5; 8 nucleotides agree with TRBD2. CDR3 size: 14 residues. The V gene's germline CDR1 is LGHNA and CDR2 YSLEER. V gave up 0 bases and J gave up 5 bases; unmatched junction bases: 2.

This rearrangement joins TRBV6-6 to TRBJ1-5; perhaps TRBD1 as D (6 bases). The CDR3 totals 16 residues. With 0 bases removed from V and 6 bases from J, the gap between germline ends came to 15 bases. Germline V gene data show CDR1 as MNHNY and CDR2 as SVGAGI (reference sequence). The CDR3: CASSYSSRGEGQPQHF. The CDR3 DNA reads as TGTGCCAGCAGTTACTCATCCAGGGGAGAGGGTCAGCCCCAGCATTTT.

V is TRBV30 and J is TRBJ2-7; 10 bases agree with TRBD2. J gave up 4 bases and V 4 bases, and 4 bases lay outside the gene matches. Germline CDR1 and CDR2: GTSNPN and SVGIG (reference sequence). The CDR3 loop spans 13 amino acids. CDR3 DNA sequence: TGTGCCTGGAATCAGCGGGGGGGATACGAGCAGTACTTC. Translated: CAWNQRGGYEQYF.

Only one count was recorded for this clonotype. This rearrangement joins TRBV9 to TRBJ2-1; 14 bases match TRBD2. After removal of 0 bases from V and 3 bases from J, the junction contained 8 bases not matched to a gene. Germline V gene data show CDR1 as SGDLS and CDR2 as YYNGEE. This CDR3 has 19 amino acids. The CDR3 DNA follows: TGTGCCAGCAGCGTAGCTTTTGGGACTAGCGGGGGTCTCTACAATGAGCAGTTCTTC. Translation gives CASSVAFGTSGGLYNEQFF.

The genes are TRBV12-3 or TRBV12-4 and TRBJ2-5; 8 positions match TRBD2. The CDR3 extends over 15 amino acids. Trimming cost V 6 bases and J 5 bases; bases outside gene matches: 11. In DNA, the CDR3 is TGTGCCAGCAGATATAGCGGGGCCTCCCGGGAGACCCAGTACTTC. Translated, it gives CASRYSGASRETQYF.

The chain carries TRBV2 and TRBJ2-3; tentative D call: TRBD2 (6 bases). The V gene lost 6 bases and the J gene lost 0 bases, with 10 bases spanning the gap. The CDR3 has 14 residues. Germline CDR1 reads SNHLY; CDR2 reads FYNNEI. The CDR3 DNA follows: TGTGCCAGCAGCCAGACTAGAAGCACAGATACGCAGTATTTT. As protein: CASSQTRSTDTQYF.

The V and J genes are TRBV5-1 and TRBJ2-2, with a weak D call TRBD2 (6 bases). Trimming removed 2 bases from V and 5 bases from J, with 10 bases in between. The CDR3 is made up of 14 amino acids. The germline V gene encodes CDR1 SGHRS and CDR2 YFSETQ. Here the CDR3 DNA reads TGCGCCAGCAGCTTCGAGCGGGTAACCGGGGAGCTGTTTTTT. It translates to CASSFERVTGELFF.

CDR3 residues: CASGETEAFF. The CDR3 bases are TGTGCCAGCGGAGAGACAGAAGCTTTCTTT. The gene calls are TRBV7-9 and TRBJ1-1; D is unclear. CDR1 SEHNR and CDR2 FQNEAQ come from the germline V gene (reference sequence). V dropped 8 bases and J dropped 8 bases, with 9 bases sitting between them. The CDR3 spans 10 residues.

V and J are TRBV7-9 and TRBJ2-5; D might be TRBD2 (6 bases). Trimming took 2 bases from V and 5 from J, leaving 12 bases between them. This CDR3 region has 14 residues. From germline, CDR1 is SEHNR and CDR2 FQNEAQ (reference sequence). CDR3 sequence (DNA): TGTGCCAGCAGCTTACCGCGGGGCCCCGAGACCCAGTACTTC. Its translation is CASSLPRGPETQYF.

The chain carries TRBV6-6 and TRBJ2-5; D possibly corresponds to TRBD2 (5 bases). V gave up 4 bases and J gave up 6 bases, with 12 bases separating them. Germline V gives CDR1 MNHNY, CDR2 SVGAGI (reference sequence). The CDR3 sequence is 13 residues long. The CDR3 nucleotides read TGTGCCAGCAGTTCCCCGGAGGTTAAGACCCAGTACTTC. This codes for CASSSPEVKTQYF.

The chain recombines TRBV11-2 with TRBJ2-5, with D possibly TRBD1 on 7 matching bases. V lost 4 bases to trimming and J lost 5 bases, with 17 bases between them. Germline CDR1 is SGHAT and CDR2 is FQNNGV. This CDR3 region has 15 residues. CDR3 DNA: TGTGCCAGCAGCTCCCCCAGGGGGAGGTGGGAGACCCAGTACTTC. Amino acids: CASSSPRGRWETQYF.

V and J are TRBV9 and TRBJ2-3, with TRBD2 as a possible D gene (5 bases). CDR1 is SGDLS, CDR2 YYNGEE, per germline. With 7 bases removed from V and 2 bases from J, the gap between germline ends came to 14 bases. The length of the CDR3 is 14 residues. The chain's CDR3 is CASGPSGFTDTQYF. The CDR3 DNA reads TGTGCCAGCGGCCCGTCGGGGTTCACAGATACGCAGTATTTT.

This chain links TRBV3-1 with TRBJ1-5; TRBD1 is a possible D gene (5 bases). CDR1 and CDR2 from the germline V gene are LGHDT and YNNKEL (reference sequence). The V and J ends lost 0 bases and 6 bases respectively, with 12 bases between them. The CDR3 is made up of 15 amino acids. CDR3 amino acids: CASSQDQGSAQPQHF. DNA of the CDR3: TGTGCCAGCAGCCAAGATCAGGGATCGGCTCAGCCCCAGCATTTT.

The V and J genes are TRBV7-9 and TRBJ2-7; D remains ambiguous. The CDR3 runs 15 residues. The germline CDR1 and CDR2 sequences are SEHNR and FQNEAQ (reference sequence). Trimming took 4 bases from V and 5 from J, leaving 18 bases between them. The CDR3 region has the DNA TGTGCCAGCAGCTCCGACTGGGGTTCCTCTAACGAGCAGTACTTC. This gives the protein CASSSDWGSSNEQYF. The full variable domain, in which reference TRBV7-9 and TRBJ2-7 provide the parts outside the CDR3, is DTGVSQNPRHKITKRGQNVTFRCDPISEHNRLYWYRQTLGQGPEFLTYFQNEAQLEKSRLLSDRFSAERPKGSFSTLEIQRTEQGDSAMYLCASSSDWGSSNEQYFGPGTRLTVT.